Listed below are T cell receptor beta chains from one sample, sequenced in a study of CD8 T cells in Susac syndrome. Each CDR3 protein is one row after TCRdb ran MiXCR on the immunoSEQ multiplex PCR reads. The table lists 150,000 to 200,000 distinct CDR3 sequences, about 93% of them singletons. The sequencing input was CD4+ T cells from PBMCs. The receptors originated from a human donor with multiple sclerosis. CDR3s include the opening cysteine and the closing phenylalanine or tryptophan. Each record gives: J gene, CDR3 length, D gene, V gene, clone size, CDR3 protein, CDR3 DNA. A D gene is named only where the DNA matches it firmly. Only part of the rows carry a size: once, few, many, or a class if the clone is expanded.

j_call: TRBJ2-7
cdr3_length: 13
d_call: NA
v_call: TRBV30
clone_size: NA
cdr3_aa: CAWSVGRTYEQYF
cdr3_nt: TGTGCCTGGAGTGTAGGTCGGACCTACGAGCAGTACTTC

j_call: TRBJ2-2
cdr3_length: 13
d_call: NA
v_call: TRBV30
clone_size: NA
cdr3_aa: CAWNPGVGGELFF
cdr3_nt: TGTGCCTGGAATCCCGGGGTCGGCGGGGAGCTGTTTTTT

j_call: TRBJ2-3
cdr3_length: 14
d_call: TRBD1
v_call: TRBV4-1
clone_size: NA
cdr3_aa: CASSRQGASDTQYF
cdr3_nt: TGCGCCAGCAGCCGACAGGGGGCCTCAGATACGCAGTATTTT

j_call: TRBJ2-1
cdr3_length: 14
d_call: TRBD2
v_call: TRBV9
clone_size: NA
cdr3_aa: CASSVGDYYNEQFF
cdr3_nt: TGTGCCAGCAGCGTAGGGGACTATTACAATGAGCAGTTCTTC

j_call: TRBJ2-7
cdr3_length: 14
d_call: NA
v_call: TRBV5-1
clone_size: NA
cdr3_aa: CASSLVVSSYEQYF
cdr3_nt: TGCGCCAGCAGCTTGGTGGTTAGCTCCTACGAGCAGTACTTC

j_call: TRBJ2-5
cdr3_length: 15
d_call: TRBD2
v_call: TRBV12-3/TRBV12-4
clone_size: few
cdr3_aa: CASSLGASGRETQYF
cdr3_nt: TGTGCCAGCAGTTTAGGGGCTAGCGGGAGAGAGACCCAGTACTTC

j_call: TRBJ2-6
cdr3_length: 15
d_call: NA
v_call: TRBV7-2
clone_size: NA
cdr3_aa: CASSLSRSGANVLTF
cdr3_nt: TGTGCCAGCAGCTTATCCCGCTCTGGGGCCAACGTCCTGACTTTC

j_call: TRBJ1-6
cdr3_length: 14
d_call: NA
v_call: TRBV2
clone_size: NA
cdr3_aa: CASRTSSYNSPLHF
cdr3_nt: TGTGCCAGCAGGACCAGCTCCTATAATTCACCCCTCCACTTT

j_call: TRBJ2-3
cdr3_length: 18
d_call: TRBD1
v_call: TRBV5-6
clone_size: NA
cdr3_aa: CASSGENFRDRETDTQYF
cdr3_nt: TGTGCCAGCAGCGGTGAAAACTTTCGGGACAGGGAAACAGATACGCAGTATTTT

j_call: TRBJ2-6
cdr3_length: 14
d_call: NA
v_call: TRBV2
clone_size: NA
cdr3_aa: CASIRASGANVLTF
cdr3_nt: TGTGCCAGCATTAGGGCATCCGGGGCCAACGTCCTGACTTTC

j_call: TRBJ1-2
cdr3_length: 13
d_call: NA
v_call: TRBV7-8
clone_size: NA
cdr3_aa: CASSLVGSAGYTF
cdr3_nt: TGTGCCAGCAGCTTAGTAGGTTCTGCCGGCTACACCTTC

j_call: TRBJ2-3
cdr3_length: 17
d_call: TRBD2
v_call: TRBV4-2
clone_size: NA
cdr3_aa: CASSQDLAWTSGNTQYF
cdr3_nt: TGTGCCAGCAGCCAAGATCTGGCTTGGACTAGCGGGAATACGCAGTATTTT

j_call: TRBJ2-3
cdr3_length: 16
d_call: TRBD1
v_call: TRBV9
clone_size: NA
cdr3_aa: CASSSPRGLSTDTQYF
cdr3_nt: TGTGCCAGCAGCTCCCCCAGGGGGCTAAGCACAGATACGCAGTATTTT

j_call: TRBJ2-7
cdr3_length: 16
d_call: NA
v_call: TRBV15
clone_size: NA
cdr3_aa: CATSRDRRGAPYEQYF
cdr3_nt: TGTGCCACCAGCAGAGATCGGAGGGGGGCCCCCTACGAGCAGTACTTC

j_call: TRBJ2-7
cdr3_length: 13
d_call: NA
v_call: TRBV7-2
clone_size: NA
cdr3_aa: CASRRDQIYEQYF
cdr3_nt: TGTGCCAGCAGGAGGGACCAGATCTACGAGCAGTACTTC

j_call: TRBJ2-4
cdr3_length: 16
d_call: NA
v_call: TRBV3-1
clone_size: once
cdr3_aa: CASSQGGGMAKNIQYF
cdr3_nt: TGTGCCAGCAGCCAAGGAGGGGGAATGGCCAAAAACATTCAGTACTTC

j_call: TRBJ2-1
cdr3_length: 14
d_call: TRBD2
v_call: TRBV29-1
clone_size: NA
cdr3_aa: CSGTSGRPPREQFF
cdr3_nt: TGCAGCGGGACTAGCGGGAGACCGCCGCGGGAGCAGTTCTTC